The 25 T cell receptor beta chains below come from one sample, sequenced in a study of T cell responses to AZD1222 COVID-19 vaccine. Generated by immunoSEQ multiplex PCR, the TCRdb table keeps only in-frame clones and is missing some. The sample records 150,000 or so clones, approximately 92% being singletons. The starting material was peripheral blood, obtained 28 days after the second AZD1222 dose. The source of these receptors is an adult who received the AZD1222 COVID-19 vaccine.

The V gene is TRBV28, the J gene TRBJ1-3; 8 nucleotides agree with TRBD1. V shed 6 bases, J shed 3 bases, and the junction held 7 bases outside the gene matches. Germline V CDR1 and CDR2: MDHEN, SYDVKM. The CDR3 has 15 amino acids. The DNA for the CDR3 is TGTGCCAGCAGACTCTGGACAGGGAGTGGAAACACCATATATTTT. It is translated as CASRLWTGSGNTIYF.

J is TRBJ1-1 and V is TRBV19; 7 nucleotides agree with TRBD1. V was pared by 5 bases and J by 5 bases, with 11 bases of the junction left unmatched. The CDR3 covers 15 residues. Germline CDR1 and CDR2: LNHDA and SQIVND (reference sequence). CDR3 DNA: TGTGCCAGTAGTCCCTCAACGCAGGGGGGGACTGAAGCTTTCTTT. Translation: CASSPSTQGGTEAFF.

The CDR3 region has the DNA TGTGCCACAACAGTCGGGGGGCATCACGGGGAGCTGTTTTTT. It specifies CATTVGGHHGELFF. This sequence joins TRBV24-1 and TRBJ2-2; possible D gene TRBD2, 7 bases. V was clipped by 10 bases and J by 7 bases, with 18 bases between them. There are 14 residues in the CDR3. CDR1 and CDR2 from the germline V gene are KGHDR and SFDVKD.

The CDR3 protein is CASSRQAYNEQFF. Written as DNA, the CDR3 is TGTGCCAGCAGCCGTCAAGCGTACAATGAGCAGTTCTTC. The genes are TRBV3-1 (or the pseudogene TRBV3-2) and TRBJ2-1; no firm D call. V was trimmed by 4 bases and J by 4 bases, leaving 8 bases between them. The germline V gene encodes CDR1 LGHDT and CDR2 YNNKEL (reference sequence). This CDR3 region has 13 residues.

V usage is TRBV2 and J usage is TRBJ2-2; no clear D gene. Germline V gene data show CDR1 as SNHLY and CDR2 as FYNNEI. This CDR3 comprises 13 residues. V lost 8 bases and J 6 bases, leaving 13 bases between the germline ends. In DNA, the CDR3 is TGTGCCAGCGATATGCGGTCGTCCGGGGAGCTGTTTTTT. This encodes CASDMRSSGELFF.

Regarding this clone: The sample has other DNA sequences that encode this CDR3 too. The rearrangement joins TRBV5-8 to TRBJ1-1, with 7 bases aligning to TRBD1. Per germline, CDR1 SGHTS and CDR2 YDEGEE. The CDR3 has 14 amino acids. The V gene end was trimmed by 0 bases and the J gene end by 1 base; junction bases not matched to a gene: 0. The CDR3 sequence is CASSLGTGNTEAFF. The CDR3 DNA sequence: TGTGCCAGCAGCTTGGGGACAGGGAACACTGAAGCTTTCTTT.

This chain joins TRBV27 and TRBJ2-7; D call uncertain. Germline V CDR1 and CDR2: MNHEY, SMNVEV (reference sequence). V was shortened by 10 bases and J by 2 bases, with 18 bases between the two germline ends. This CDR3 comprises 14 residues. CDR3: CAISPGSNPYEQYF. The CDR3 DNA follows: TGTGCCATTTCCCCGGGCAGCAATCCCTACGAGCAGTACTTC.

This chain joins TRBV3-1 (or the pseudogene TRBV3-2) and TRBJ1-2; 8 nucleotides align to TRBD1. Germline loops: CDR1 LGHDT, CDR2 YNNKEL (reference sequence). CDR3 length: 13 residues. V lost 4 bases and J lost 8; bases outside the gene matches: 6. This CDR3 is CASSPGQGYGYTF. The CDR3 coding sequence is TGTGCCAGCAGCCCTGGACAGGGTTACGGCTACACCTTC.

The V and J genes are TRBV6-2 or TRBV6-3 and TRBJ2-2; D gene uncertain. The germline gives CDR1 MNHEY, CDR2 SVGEGT. This CDR3 spans 12 amino acids. V was trimmed by 2 bases and J by 7 bases, leaving 5 bases between them. CDR3 protein: CASSYVSGELFF. CDR3 sequence (DNA): TGTGCCAGCAGTTACGTGAGCGGGGAGCTGTTTTTT.

The chain combines TRBV28 with TRBJ2-1, with 9 bases lining up with TRBD2. This CDR3 spans 13 amino acids. The germline V gene encodes CDR1 MDHEN and CDR2 SYDVKM. After removal of 3 bases from V and 10 bases from J, the junction contained 4 bases not matched to a gene. Here the CDR3 reads CASSFRREGEQFF. The CDR3 DNA follows: TGTGCCAGCAGTTTCCGGCGGGAGGGGGAGCAGTTCTTC.

This rearrangement joins TRBV7-2 to TRBJ2-5; possibly TRBD1 for D (6 bases). Germline V gene lookup returns CDR1 SGHTA and CDR2 FQGNSA. V was clipped by 3 bases and J by 5 bases, with 16 bases between them. There are 15 residues in the CDR3. The CDR3 loop is CASSFRSGVSETQYF. The CDR3 DNA is TGTGCCAGCAGCTTCCGATCAGGGGTTTCGGAGACCCAGTACTTC.

The chain combines TRBV2 with TRBJ2-7; 7 bases are shared with TRBD2. The junction had 8 bases not matched to a gene; V was cut back by 9 bases and J by 0 bases. The CDR3 is made up of 14 amino acids. Germline-derived CDR1 and CDR2 are SNHLY and FYNNEI. The CDR3 here is CASGAGRGSYEQYF. The CDR3 bases are TGTGCCAGTGGAGCGGGACGGGGCTCCTACGAGCAGTACTTC.

The V call is TRBV19, the J call TRBJ1-1; D is perhaps TRBD1 (5 bases). V dropped 3 bases and J dropped 3 bases, with 11 bases sitting between them. This CDR3 is 14 amino acids long. From germline, CDR1 is LNHDA and CDR2 SQIVND (reference sequence). CDR3: CASSIIGGDTEAFF. The CDR3 nucleotides read TGTGCCAGTAGTATCATTGGGGGGGACACTGAAGCTTTCTTT.

The V call is TRBV2, the J call TRBJ2-1; the match to TRBD2 covers 12 bases. Germline lookup yields CDR1 SNHLY and CDR2 FYNNEI. The CDR3 contains 15 residues. V lost 6 bases to trimming and J lost 6 bases; unmatched junction nucleotides: 6. The CDR3 DNA follows: TGTGCCAGCAGGTTCCTAGCGGGAGGGCCCAATGAGCAGTTCTTC. Translated, it gives CASRFLAGGPNEQFF. The variable domain in full, with the rest retrieved from reference TRBV2 and TRBJ2-1, is EPEVTQTPSHQVTQMGQEVILRCVPISNHLYFYWYRQILGQKVEFLVSFYNNEISEKSEIFDDQFSVERPDGSNFTLKIRSTKLEDSAMYFCASRFLAGGPNEQFFGPGTRLTVL.

The chain uses TRBV7-2 and TRBJ2-1, with 14 bases fitting TRBD2. J was trimmed by 9 bases and V by 1 base; bases with no gene match: 11. The CDR3 has 18 amino acids. Germline V lookup: CDR1 SGHTA, CDR2 FQGNSA. CDR3 loop: CASSLVVGTSGRSGEQFF. The CDR3 bases are TGTGCCAGCAGCTTAGTAGTAGGGACTAGCGGGAGAAGCGGTGAGCAGTTCTTC.

A single count supports this clone. The chain uses TRBV7-9 and TRBJ2-7; a possible D gene is TRBD2 (5 bases). Trimming left V 1 base short and J 5 bases short, with 9 bases between. The germline gives CDR1 SEHNR, CDR2 FQNEAQ (reference sequence). This CDR3 has 13 residues. In DNA form, the CDR3 reads TGTGCCAGCAGCTTAGAGGAGGCTAACGAGCAGTACTTC. It codes for CASSLEEANEQYF.

The rearrangement joins TRBV9 to TRBJ1-2, with D hard to call. V dropped 4 bases and J dropped 3 bases, with 19 bases sitting between them. Germline CDR1 and CDR2: SGDLS and YYNGEE. CDR3 length: 16 residues. The CDR3 here is CASSPTAGANYYGYTF. CDR3 coding DNA: TGTGCCAGCAGCCCCACGGCAGGCGCAAACTACTATGGCTACACCTTC.

The rearrangement joins TRBV19 to TRBJ1-6, with D maybe TRBD1 (6 bases). This CDR3 contains 17 residues. Between the trimmed V and J ends, which lost 7 bases and 1 base, there was a span of 17 bases. CDR1 and CDR2 (germline): LNHDA, SQIVND (reference sequence). CDR3 sequence: CASNRRARGSYNSPLHF. The CDR3 DNA reads as TGTGCCAGTAACCGCCGGGCTAGGGGGTCCTATAATTCACCCCTCCACTTT.

In its sample, this clone was seen a few times. V usage is TRBV11-1 and J usage is TRBJ2-2, with D possibly being TRBD1 (5 bases). V was pared by 3 bases and J by 5 bases, with 7 bases between. CDR3 length: 13 amino acids. Germline CDR1 and CDR2: SGHAT and FQDESV (reference sequence). As DNA, the CDR3 is TGTGCCAGCAGCTTTGGGGCAACCGGGGAGCTGTTTTTT. Protein product: CASSFGATGELFF.

The chain couples TRBV5-6 to TRBJ1-2; the D is unclear. Germline V gene lookup returns CDR1 SGHDT and CDR2 YYEEEE. The ends were cut back, 3 bases at V and 5 bases at J, with 5 bases in the middle. This CDR3 is built from 11 residues. DNA of the CDR3: TGTGCCAGCAGCTCCGGGTATGGCTACACCTTC. Encoded protein: CASSSGYGYTF.

The J gene is TRBJ2-6, the V gene TRBV9; no definite D call. V was cut by 0 bases and J by 3 bases, with 7 bases left in between. CDR3 length: 15 amino acids. Germline V gene lookup returns CDR1 SGDLS and CDR2 YYNGEE. CDR3 protein: CASSVGGLGANVLTF. In DNA form, the CDR3 reads TGTGCCAGCAGCGTAGGTGGCCTTGGGGCCAACGTCCTGACTTTC.

The V and J genes are TRBV6-6 and TRBJ1-6; D might be TRBD1 (6 bases). Germline lookup yields CDR1 MNHNY and CDR2 SVGAGI (reference sequence). This CDR3 is 16 amino acids long. V was clipped by 7 bases and J by 9 bases, with 22 bases between them. The CDR3 loop is CASNTGAQGRSSPLHF. In DNA form, the CDR3 reads TGTGCCAGCAATACGGGGGCTCAGGGGAGGAGTTCACCCCTCCACTTT.

The J gene is TRBJ2-5, the V gene TRBV28, with TRBD2 identical over 7 bases. The V segment lost 2 bases and the J segment 5 bases; nucleotides outside the gene matches: 5. Germline V gives CDR1 MDHEN, CDR2 SYDVKM. This CDR3 is 14 amino acids long. The CDR3 reads CASSLSREGETQYF. The CDR3 bases are TGTGCCAGCAGTTTAAGCAGGGAGGGTGAGACCCAGTACTTC. Full variable domain (remainder filled in from reference TRBV28 and TRBJ2-5): DVKVTQSSRYLVKRTGEKVFLECVQDMDHENMFWYRQDPGLGLRLIYFSYDVKMKEKGDIPEGYSVSREKKERFSLILESASTNQTSMYLCASSLSREGETQYFGPGTRLLVL.

The chain joins TRBV25-1 to TRBJ1-6; TRBD1 is a possible D gene (5 bases). Trimming cost V 4 bases and J 9 bases, with 10 bases left between them. The CDR3 totals 13 residues. The germline gives CDR1 MGHDK, CDR2 SYGVNS. This chain's CDR3 is CASSARGGSPLHF. Written as DNA, the CDR3 is TGTGCCAGCAGTGCCCGGGGCGGTTCACCCCTCCACTTT.

The genes are TRBV7-8 and TRBJ2-2; 11 bases are a match to TRBD2. V was pared by 0 bases and J by 5 bases, with 5 bases of the junction left unmatched. Per germline, CDR1 SGHVS and CDR2 FQNEAQ. The CDR3 sequence is 17 residues long. Here the CDR3 DNA reads TGTGCCAGCAGCTTAGCTAGCGGGAGGGCCGGGACCGGGGAGCTGTTTTTT. This encodes CASSLASGRAGTGELFF. The whole variable domain, filled in from reference TRBV7-8 and TRBJ2-2, reads GAGVSQSPRYKVAKRGQDVALRCDPISGHVSLFWYQQALGQGPEFLTYFQNEAQLDKSGLPSDRFFAERPEGSVSTLKIQRTQQEDSAVYLCASSLASGRAGTGELFFGEGSRLTVL.